The present T cell receptor beta chain was sequenced within a study of technical replicates of blood from several donors. Trimming took 3 bases from V and 5 from J, leaving 15 bases between them. The CDR3 totals 14 residues. The V gene's germline CDR1 is SGDLS and CDR2 YYNGEE. Clones were sequenced by immunoSEQ multiplex PCR, and TCRdb holds only the in-frame ones, with some missing. Of more than 65,000 clones in the sample, 80% to 95% are singletons; the top ten hold 0.41%. V is TRBV9 and J is TRBJ2-7, with a weak D call TRBD2 (6 bases). The receptor comes from a human donor in good health. The source material was T cells isolated from PBMCs. The CDR3 DNA follows: TGTGCCAGCAGCGCAAGACTAGACGGCGACGAGCAGTACTTC. Its translation is CASSARLDGDEQYF. The whole variable domain, remainder taken from reference TRBV9 and TRBJ2-7, is DSGVTQTPKHLITATGQRVTLRCSPRSGDLSVYWYQQSLDQGLQFLIQYYNGEERAKGNILERFSAQQFPDLHSELNLSSLELGDSALYFCASSARLDGDEQYFGPGTRLTVT.